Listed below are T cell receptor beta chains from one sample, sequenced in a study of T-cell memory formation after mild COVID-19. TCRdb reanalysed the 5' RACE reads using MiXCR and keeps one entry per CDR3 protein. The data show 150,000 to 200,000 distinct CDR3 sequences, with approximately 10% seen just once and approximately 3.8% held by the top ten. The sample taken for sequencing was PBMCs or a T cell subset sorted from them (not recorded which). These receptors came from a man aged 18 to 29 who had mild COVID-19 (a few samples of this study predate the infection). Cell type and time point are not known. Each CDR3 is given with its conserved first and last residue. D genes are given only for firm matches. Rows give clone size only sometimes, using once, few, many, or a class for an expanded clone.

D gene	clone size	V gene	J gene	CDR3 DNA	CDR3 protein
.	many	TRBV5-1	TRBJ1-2	TGCGCCAGCAGCTTGGAGGTGGGAGCGGATAGTGGCTACACCTTC	CASSLEVGADSGYTF
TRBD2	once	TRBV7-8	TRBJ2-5	TGTGCCAGCAGCCCGGGACTAGCGGGGGATTATGAGACCCAGTACTTC	CASSPGLAGDYETQYF
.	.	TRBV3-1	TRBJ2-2	TGTGCCAGCAGCTTACAGTCCACCGGGGAGCTGTTTTTT	CASSLQSTGELFF
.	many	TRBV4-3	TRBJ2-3	TGCGCCAGCAGCCCGAGCGGTGACACAGATACGCAGTATTTT	CASSPSGDTDTQYF
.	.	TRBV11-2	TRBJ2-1	TGTGCCAGCAGCTTAAGTTTGTACAATGAGCAGTTCTTC	CASSLSLYNEQFF
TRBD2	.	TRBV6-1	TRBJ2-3	TGTGCCAGCAGACTAGCGAGCACAGATACGCAGTATTTT	CASRLASTDTQYF
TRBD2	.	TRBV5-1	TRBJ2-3	TGCGCCAGCAGCTTGGGCCGCGGGGGATCTACCACAGATACGCAGTATTTT	CASSLGRGGSTTDTQYF
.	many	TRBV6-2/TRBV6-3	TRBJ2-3	TGTGCCACCCAGGGACACCAGTTCACAGATACGCAGTATTTT	CATQGHQFTDTQYF
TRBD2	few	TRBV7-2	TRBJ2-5	TGTGCCAGCTCGAGATCGACTAGCGGGGGACAAGAGACCCAGTACTTC	CASSRSTSGGQETQYF
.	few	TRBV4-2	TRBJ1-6	TGTGCCAGCAGTAATGGGGGGGCTGGATCACCCCTCCACTTT	CASSNGGAGSPLHF
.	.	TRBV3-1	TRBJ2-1	TGTGCCAGCAGCCAAGGGTACCGGGGCGGTGAGCAGTTCTTC	CASSQGYRGGEQFF
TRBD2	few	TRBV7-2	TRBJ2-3	TGTGCCAGCACCCACCCGGGACTAGTCACAGATACGCAGTATTTT	CASTHPGLVTDTQYF
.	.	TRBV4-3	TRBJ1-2	TGCGCCAGCAGCCAAGATCGAGGGCAAGGCTACACCTTC	CASSQDRGQGYTF
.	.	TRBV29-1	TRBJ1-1	TGCAGCGGTCAAGGAGGGGCCTTCCTCGGCACTGAAGCTTTCTTT	CSGQGGAFLGTEAFF
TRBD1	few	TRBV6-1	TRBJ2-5	TGTGCCAGCACCCGGGACAGGGAAGAAGAGACCCAGTACTTC	CASTRDREEETQYF
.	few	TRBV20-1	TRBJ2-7	TGCAGTGCTAGAGTTAGACCCACCCGGGGCTACGAGCAGTACTTC	CSARVRPTRGYEQYF
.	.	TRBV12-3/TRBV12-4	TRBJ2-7	TGTGCCAGCAGTTCGTCTTGGGGTCTAGGGAGACGTTGGGAGCAGTACTTC	CASSSSWGLGRRWEQYF
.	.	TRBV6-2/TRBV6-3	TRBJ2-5	TGTGCCAGCAGTTACTCGCAAATGGGGGAGACCCAGTACTTC	CASSYSQMGETQYF
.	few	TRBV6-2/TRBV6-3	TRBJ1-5	TGTGCCAGCAGCGAACACAGGGCCGGGGGCAATCAGCCCCAGCATTTT	CASSEHRAGGNQPQHF
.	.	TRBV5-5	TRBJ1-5	TGTGCCAGCAGCCGGGACGGTCATAGCAATCAGCCCCAGCATTTT	CASSRDGHSNQPQHF
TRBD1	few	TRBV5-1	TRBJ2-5	TGCGCCAGCAGCCCGGGCGGGACAGGGGAAGAGACCCAGTACTTC	CASSPGGTGEETQYF
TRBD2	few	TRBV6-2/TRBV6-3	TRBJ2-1	TGTGCCAGCAGTGGGGTACTAGCGGGGTCCTACAATGAGCAGTTCTTC	CASSGVLAGSYNEQFF
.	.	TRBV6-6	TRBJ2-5	TGTGCCAGCAGTCCCCGGAGGGGAGAGACCCAGTACTTC	CASSPRRGETQYF
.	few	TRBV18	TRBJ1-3	TGTGCCAGCTCACCCGACAGGAGCTCTGGAAACACCATATATTTT	CASSPDRSSGNTIYF
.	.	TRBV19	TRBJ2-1	TGTGCCAGTAGTATAGGAGGAGAGCAGTTCTTC	CASSIGGEQFF
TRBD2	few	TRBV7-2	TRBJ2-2	TGTGCCAGCAGCCCCCTAAAAGCGGGGTTGGGCACCGGGGAGCTGTTTTTT	CASSPLKAGLGTGELFF
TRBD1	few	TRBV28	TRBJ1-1	TGTGCCAGCAGTGGGTGGGGACAGGGAATAACTGAAGCTTTCTTT	CASSGWGQGITEAFF
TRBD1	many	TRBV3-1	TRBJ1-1	TGTGCCAGCAGCCGCAGGGGGCGGAACACTGAAGCTTTCTTT	CASSRRGRNTEAFF
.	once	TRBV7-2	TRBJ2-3	TGTGCCAGCAGTCTGGGTGGGTTTCGAGATACGCAGTATTTT	CASSLGGFRDTQYF
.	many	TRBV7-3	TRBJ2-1	TGTGCCAGCAGCAGACCCGGGGGTGAGCAGTTCTTC	CASSRPGGEQFF
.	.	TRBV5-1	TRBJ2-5	TGCGCCAGCAGCTTGAGGGGGGCAGGGGAGACCCAGTACTTC	CASSLRGAGETQYF
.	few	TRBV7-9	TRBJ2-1	TGTGCCAGCAGCCCAACCGGGACCTCCGGGGGTGAGCAGTTCTTC	CASSPTGTSGGEQFF
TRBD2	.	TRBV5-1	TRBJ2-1	TGCGCCAGCAGGACGAAGCCCGGGACTAGCGGTATCAGCTCCTACAATGAGCAGTTCTTC	CASRTKPGTSGISSYNEQFF
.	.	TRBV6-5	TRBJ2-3	TGTGCCAGCAGTTATTATAGTAGAGGGGCAGATACGCAGTATTTT	CASSYYSRGADTQYF
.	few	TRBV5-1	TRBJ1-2	TGCGCCAGCAGCCAGGGACGGGCCGGCTATGGCTACACCTTC	CASSQGRAGYGYTF
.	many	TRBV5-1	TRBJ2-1	TGCGCCAGCAGCTTGTACCAGGGTAGGAATGAGCAGTTCTTC	CASSLYQGRNEQFF
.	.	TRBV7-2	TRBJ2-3	TGTGCCAGCAGCTACTTAGACAGAGAAGATAGGGATACGCAGTATTTT	CASSYLDREDRDTQYF
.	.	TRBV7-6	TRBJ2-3	TGTGCCAGCAGCTTAGCCGCCCCTAGCACAGATACGCAGTATTTT	CASSLAAPSTDTQYF
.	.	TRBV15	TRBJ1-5	TGTGCCACCAGCAGAGATGGACGGGAAAATCAGCCCCAGCATTTT	CATSRDGRENQPQHF
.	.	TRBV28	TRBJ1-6	TGTGCCAGCAGTTTAAGGGGGATGAATTCACCCCTCCACTTT	CASSLRGMNSPLHF
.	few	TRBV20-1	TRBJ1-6	TGCAGTGCCGATAGATCAGGGCAGAGCTCCTATAATTCACCCCTCCACTTT	CSADRSGQSSYNSPLHF
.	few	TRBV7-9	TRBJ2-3	TGTGTCAGCAGCTTCGCGGATACGCAGTATTTT	CVSSFADTQYF
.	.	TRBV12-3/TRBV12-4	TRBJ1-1	TGTGCCAGCAGTTTTGAGACCATGAACACTGAAGCTTTCTTT	CASSFETMNTEAFF
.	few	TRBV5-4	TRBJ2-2	TGTGCCAGCGCCAAATGGGGATCCGTGGGCACCGGGGAGCTGTTTTTT	CASAKWGSVGTGELFF
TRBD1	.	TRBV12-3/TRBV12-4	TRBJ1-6	TGTGCCAGCAGATCCGCAGGGGGTCGCTCACCCCTCCACTTT	CASRSAGGRSPLHF
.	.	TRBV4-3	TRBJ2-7	TGCGCCAGCAGCCAAGATCGGGGGCACTACGAGCAGTACTTC	CASSQDRGHYEQYF
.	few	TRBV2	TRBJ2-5	TGTGCCGACCGGTGGGCGCAGGAGACCCAGTACTTC	CADRWAQETQYF
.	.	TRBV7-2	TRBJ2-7	TGTGCCAGCAGCTTACCTAGCTATTACGAGCAGTACTTC	CASSLPSYYEQYF
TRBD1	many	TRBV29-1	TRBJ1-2	TGCAGCGCCGACACCGACAGGGTTGACCCCTATGGCTACACCTTC	CSADTDRVDPYGYTF
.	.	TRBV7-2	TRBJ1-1	TGTGCCAGCAGCTTATCCGGGGCCGAAATCACTGAAGCTTTCTTT	CASSLSGAEITEAFF
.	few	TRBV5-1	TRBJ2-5	TGCGCCAGCAGCTTCGGGTTTACGGGGGCTCAAGAGACCCAGTACTTC	CASSFGFTGAQETQYF
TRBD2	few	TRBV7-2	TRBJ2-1	TGTGCCAGCAGCCCAACTAGCGGGGGGGCCGACGGTGAGCAGTTCTTC	CASSPTSGGADGEQFF